This T cell receptor (beta chain) was retrieved from a study of T cell responses to AZD1222 COVID-19 vaccine. Concerning this clone itself: The antigen remains undetermined.

Study findings and constraints: CD4 TCRs associated with vaccination spanned spike, dominating at 160-218 and 743-854. Donor demographics were predominantly white British with a female majority; clonal diversity may be underestimated. Targeting of unmutated variant regions was reportedly seen in nearly half of spike-specific TCRs. Baseline seropositivity occurred in only six AZD1222 recipients.

Profiling relied on immunoSEQ multiplex PCR, and the TCRdb table lists in-frame clones only, not all of them. The profile shows 150,000 to 200,000 clones, approximately 90% of them singletons. The input for sequencing was peripheral blood, taken 28 days after the second AZD1222 dose. This receptor was obtained from an adult who received the AZD1222 COVID-19 vaccine.

In nucleotides, the CDR3 is TGTGCCACCAGCAGAGATTACGTCGGACACAGTCTCAGTCAGCCCCAGCATTTT. This translates into CATSRDYVGHSLSQPQHF. The rearrangement uses TRBV15 and TRBJ1-5, with D tentatively TRBD1 (5 bases). With 0 bases removed from V and 6 bases from J, the gap between germline ends came to 21 bases. Germline assignment: CDR1 LNHNV and CDR2 YYDKDF (reference sequence). The CDR3 has 18 amino acids. The full variable domain, completed using reference TRBV15 and TRBJ1-5, is DAMVIQNPRYQVTQFGKPVTLSCSQTLNHNVMYWYQQKSSQAPKLLFHYYDKDFNNEADTPDNFQSRRPNTSFCFLDIRSPGLGDTAMYLCATSRDYVGHSLSQPQHFGDGTRLSIL.